The 14 T cell receptor beta chains listed next were all sequenced from one sample in a study of immune evolution from preneoplasia to lung adenocarcinoma. Method: immunoSEQ multiplex PCR; TCRdb's copy keeps in-frame clones and lacks some. This table has 16,000 or so clones, around 88% appearing once. The sequencing input was FFPE invasive lung adenocarcinoma tissue. These receptors came from an older person with invasive lung adenocarcinoma.

V and J are TRBV23-1 and TRBJ2-2; D ambiguous. TRBV23-1 is an ORF for which the function is uncertain. CDR3 length: 17 amino acids. Trimming pared 2 bases from V and 0 bases from J, leaving 13 bases between. The CDR3 region is CASSQGRAGSNTGELFF. The CDR3 nucleotides read TGCGCCAGCAGTCAAGGGCGCGCAGGTTCGAACACCGGGGAGCTGTTTTTT.

The chain joins TRBV9 to TRBJ2-7; no clear D. The CDR3 has 13 residues. Trimming shortened V by 1 base and J by 2 bases, and 7 bases separated the two germline ends. The germline gives CDR1 SGDLS, CDR2 YYNGEE. The CDR3 here is CASSVTPTYEQYF. CDR3 DNA sequence: TGTGCCAGCAGCGTAACGCCTACCTACGAGCAGTACTTC.

With respect to this clone: A junction boundary mismatches the germline segment, possibly from a read error. This rearrangement joins TRBV7-7 to TRBJ2-7; possibly TRBD1 for D (6 bases). This CDR3 comprises 13 residues. The V gene's germline CDR1 is SSHAT and CDR2 FNYEAQ (reference sequence). The CDR3 loop reads CASSPGQTYEQYF. CDR3 coding DNA: TGTGCTAGCAGTCCCGGACAGACCTACGAGCAGTACTTC.

The V gene is TRBV28, the J gene TRBJ2-1, with 11 bases aligning to TRBD1. V gave up 8 bases and J gave up 2 bases; unmatched junction bases: 5. Germline CDR1 reads MDHEN; CDR2 reads SYDVKM. The CDR3 length is 15 residues. The CDR3 sequence is CASGGTGGPYNEQFF. The CDR3 DNA sequence: TGTGCCAGCGGGGGGACAGGGGGGCCCTACAATGAGCAGTTCTTC.

The chain joins TRBV2 to TRBJ2-1; tentative D call: TRBD1 (7 bases). Germline V lookup: CDR1 SNHLY, CDR2 FYNNEI. The CDR3 totals 15 residues. As DNA, the CDR3 is TGTGCGAGCGGCAGGGGGGATAGTGGCTACAATGAGCAGTTCTTC. The encoded protein is CASGRGDSGYNEQFF.

This chain connects TRBV29-1 to TRBJ2-1; D gene uncertain. Germline CDR1 reads SQVTM; CDR2 reads ANQGSEA. The length of the CDR3 is 13 residues. Trimming took off 7 bases at V and 1 base at J, with 11 bases between the two ends. CDR3 sequence reads: CSASIGSYNEQFF. The CDR3, as DNA: TGCAGCGCCTCAATTGGGTCCTACAATGAGCAGTTCTTC.

The genes are TRBV11-2 and TRBJ2-2; D is uncertain. V was trimmed by 3 bases and J by 4 bases, leaving 3 bases between them. CDR3 length: 12 residues. Per the germline V gene, CDR1 is SGHAT and CDR2 is FQNNGV. CDR3 protein: CASSFFTGELFF. The CDR3 bases are TGTGCCAGCAGCTTCTTCACCGGGGAGCTGTTTTTT.

This clone was counted a single time. J is TRBJ1-1 and V is TRBV15; TRBD1 is a possible D gene (6 bases). CDR1 and CDR2 from the germline V gene are LNHNV and YYDKDF (reference sequence). This CDR3 is built from 14 residues. V lost 1 base, J lost 8 bases, and 14 bases lay in between. The CDR3 sequence: CATSRAGVLQEAFF. For the CDR3, the DNA is TGTGCCACCAGCAGAGCAGGGGTTCTTCAGGAAGCTTTCTTT.

This CDR3 reads CASSIPPGSNQPQHF. DNA for the CDR3: TGTGCCAGTAGTATACCCCCGGGTAGCAATCAGCCCCAGCATTTT. V gene TRBV19 combines with J gene TRBJ1-5; D is undetermined. Per germline, CDR1 LNHDA and CDR2 SQIVND (reference sequence). The CDR3 length is 15 residues. Trimming stripped 2 bases from V and 0 bases from J, with 8 bases between.

This rearrangement joins TRBV6-1 to TRBJ1-1; D remains unclear. This CDR3 contains 14 residues. Germline CDR1 MNHNS, CDR2 SASEGT. V dropped 3 bases and J dropped 1 base, with 9 bases sitting between them. In DNA, the CDR3 is TGTGCCAGCAGTGACGGACCGAGGAACACTGAAGCTTTCTTT. Its protein product is CASSDGPRNTEAFF.

The chain links TRBV5-1 to TRBJ2-7; no clear D. Trimming took off 0 bases at V and 7 bases at J, with 17 bases between the two ends. Germline CDR1 and CDR2: SGHRS and YFSETQ. The CDR3 extends over 15 amino acids. For the CDR3, the DNA is TGCGCCAGCAGCTTGGAGGTATCGGGCAGAGAGGAGCAGTACTTC. It translates to CASSLEVSGREEQYF. Drawing the rest from reference TRBV5-1 and TRBJ2-7, the complete variable domain is KAGVTQTPRYLIKTRGQQVTLSCSPISGHRSVSWYQQTPGQGLQFLFEYFSETQRNKGNFPGRFSGRQFSNSRSEMNVSTLELGDSALYLCASSLEVSGREEQYFGPGTRLTVT.

This clone was seen just once. This chain joins TRBV15 and TRBJ2-1, with TRBD2 identical over 9 bases. CDR1 and CDR2 (germline): LNHNV, YYDKDF (reference sequence). CDR3 length equals 22 residues. Losses at the gene ends were 0 bases for V and 4 bases for J; bases not matched to a gene: 22. This CDR3 is CATSRDLRDGGSGSGGYNEQFF. Written as DNA, the CDR3 is TGTGCCACCAGCAGAGATCTACGAGACGGTGGTAGCGGGAGCGGGGGGTACAATGAGCAGTTCTTC.

The chain links TRBV5-6 to TRBJ1-3; 11 bases are a match to TRBD1. CDR3 size: 16 residues. CDR1 and CDR2 from the germline V gene are SGHDT and YYEEEE. Trimming cost V 4 bases and J 4 bases; bases outside gene matches: 7. This chain's CDR3 is CASSRDRGTGGNTIYF. CDR3 in DNA: TGTGCCAGCAGCCGGGACAGGGGGACAGGAGGAAACACCATATATTTT.

The genes are TRBV28 and TRBJ1-2, with TRBD1 as a possible D gene (5 bases). V dropped 5 bases and J dropped 4 bases, with 11 bases sitting between them. The CDR3 loop spans 13 amino acids. The germline V gene encodes CDR1 MDHEN and CDR2 SYDVKM. Here the CDR3 reads CASSEGTLYGYTF. CDR3 bases: TGTGCCAGCAGTGAAGGGACTCTCTATGGCTACACCTTC.